This T cell receptor beta chain was observed in a study of cytomegalovirus exposure and HLA in healthy donors. Study as a whole: From donors who were HLA-typed, an early data release held 70 million to 90 million unique TCRs. Genotyping of 400 or so donors showed that around 86% belonged to the Caucasian-associated ancestry cluster. Study results and caveats: Presence/absence analyses treated sequencing depth as roughly uniform across donors.

This clone appeared a few times. Its antigen is not identified. The PCR ran on 60 Vbeta and 13 Jbeta primers. Here immunoSEQ multiplex PCR was the method, and the copy in TCRdb shows in-frame clones only, minus some. Altogether fewer than 150,000 clones are present, roughly four fifths being singletons, with the ten largest covering roughly 3.1%. The CDR3 runs to 17 residues. This clonotype was sampled from a man aged 30 to 39 in good health and CMV-seronegative. The chain carries TRBV21-1 and TRBJ1-3; the D call of TRBD1 is as the table states it, not checked on the DNA. TRBV21-1 is listed as a pseudogene. Sample: PBMCs. CDR3 residues: CASSKEGTGVNGNTIYF. Written as DNA, the CDR3 is TGTGCCAGCAGCAAAGAAGGGACAGGGGTTAATGGAAACACCATATATTTT.